A selection of T cell receptor beta chains follows, all from one sample in a study of blood T cell repertoires in COVID-19. TCRdb's copy holds only in-frame clones and misses some; the assay was immunoSEQ multiplex PCR. The sample consists of more than 85,000 clones, 88% of them appearing once. Sequencing was performed on peripheral blood. Receptor source: a man in his forties or fifties with COVID-19, enrolled during active disease. The CDR3 runs from the conserved cysteine through the conserved F or W. Fields, in order: V gene, J gene, clone size, D gene, CDR3 protein, CDR3 DNA. A D gene is named only where the DNA matches it firmly. Not all rows give a size; the values are once, few, many and, for expanded clones, a class.

>TRBV6-2/TRBV6-3|TRBJ2-3|many|TRBD2
CASSYSTGGADTQYF
TGTGCCAGCAGTTACTCGACCGGGGGGGCTGATACGCAGTATTTT
>TRBV29-1|TRBJ1-3|.|.
CSVEIRSGNTIYF
TGCAGCGTTGAAATCCGCTCTGGAAACACCATATATTTT
>TRBV6-2/TRBV6-3|TRBJ1-2|.|.
CASSLQEYGYTF
TGTGCCAGCAGTCTTCAGGAATATGGCTACACCTTC
>TRBV5-4|TRBJ2-3|.|TRBD1
CASSPGQGVTDTQYF
TGTGCCAGCAGCCCGGGACAGGGTGTGACAGATACGCAGTATTTT
>TRBV7-3|TRBJ2-6|.|.
CASSPGGAGANVLTF
TGTGCCAGCAGCCCCGGAGGGGCCGGGGCCAACGTCCTGACTTTC
>TRBV30|TRBJ1-5|.|TRBD1
CAWSIDRVNQPQHF
TGTGCCTGGAGCATAGACAGGGTGAATCAGCCCCAGCATTTT
>TRBV14|TRBJ2-5|.|TRBD2
CASSPWTSGGGKTQYF
TGTGCCAGCAGCCCCTGGACTAGCGGGGGTGGAAAGACCCAGTACTTC
>TRBV28|TRBJ1-1|.|TRBD1
CASSYGTGEAFF
TGTGCCAGCAGTTACGGGACAGGTGAAGCTTTCTTT
>TRBV2|TRBJ1-2|.|TRBD1
CAKQGVRGYTF
TGTGCCAAACAGGGGGTACGTGGCTACACCTTC
>TRBV6-5|TRBJ1-2|.|TRBD1
CASRAGGDYGYTF
TGTGCCAGCAGGGCAGGGGGAGACTATGGCTACACCTTC
>TRBV6-2/TRBV6-3|TRBJ1-6|.|.
CASSYVDYLQSSYNSPLHF
TGTGCCAGCAGTTACGTCGACTATCTACAGAGCTCCTATAATTCACCCCTCCACTTT
>TRBV12-3/TRBV12-4|TRBJ1-4|.|TRBD1
CASTSTGKEKLFF
TGTGCCAGCACCTCGACAGGGAAAGAAAAACTGTTTTTT
>TRBV3-1/TRBV3-2|TRBJ1-1|.|TRBD1
CASSQGQGSTEAFF
TGTGCCAGCAGCCAGGGACAGGGAAGCACTGAAGCTTTCTTT
>TRBV28|TRBJ2-5|.|.
CASSLELGETQYF
TGTGCCAGCAGTTTAGAACTCGGAGAGACCCAGTACTTC
>TRBV10-3|TRBJ2-1|.|.
CAISWTEKGYNEQFF
TGTGCCATCAGTTGGACAGAGAAAGGTTACAATGAGCAGTTCTTC
>TRBV29-1|TRBJ1-5|.|TRBD1
CSGGRQGKKQPQHF
TGCAGCGGCGGAAGACAGGGAAAGAAACAGCCCCAGCATTTT
>TRBV6-5|TRBJ1-2|.|TRBD1
CASSYSREGAFGYTF
TGTGCCAGCAGTTACTCGAGAGAGGGGGCGTTTGGCTACACCTTC
>TRBV20-1|TRBJ2-2|.|TRBD2
CSASRLAGGYTGELFF
TGCAGTGCTAGTAGGCTAGCGGGGGGGTATACCGGGGAGCTGTTTTTT